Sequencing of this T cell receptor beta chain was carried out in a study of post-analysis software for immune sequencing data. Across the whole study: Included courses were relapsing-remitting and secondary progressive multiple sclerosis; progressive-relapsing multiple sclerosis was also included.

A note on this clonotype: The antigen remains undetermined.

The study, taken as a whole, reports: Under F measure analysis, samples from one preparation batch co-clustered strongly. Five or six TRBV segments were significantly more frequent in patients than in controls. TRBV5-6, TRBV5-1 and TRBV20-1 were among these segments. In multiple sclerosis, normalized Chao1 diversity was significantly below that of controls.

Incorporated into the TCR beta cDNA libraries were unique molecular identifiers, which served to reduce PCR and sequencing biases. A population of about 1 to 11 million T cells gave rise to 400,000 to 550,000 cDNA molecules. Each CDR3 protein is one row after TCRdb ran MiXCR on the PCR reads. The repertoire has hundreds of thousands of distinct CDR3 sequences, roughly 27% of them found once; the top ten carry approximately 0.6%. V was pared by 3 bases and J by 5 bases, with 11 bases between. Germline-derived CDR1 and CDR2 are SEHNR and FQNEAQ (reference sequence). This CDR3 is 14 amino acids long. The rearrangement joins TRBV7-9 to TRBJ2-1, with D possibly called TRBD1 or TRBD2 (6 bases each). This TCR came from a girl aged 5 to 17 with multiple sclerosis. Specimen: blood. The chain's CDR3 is CASSFEGGNNEQFF. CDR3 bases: TGTGCCAGCAGCTTTGAGGGGGGTAACAATGAGCAGTTCTTC.